The table lists the clone carrying this T cell receptor (beta chain) with a few counts. What it recognizes is unknown. Germline CDR1 is WSHSY and CDR2 is SAAADI. V trimming: 5 bases; J trimming: 5 bases; junction bases outside the gene matches: 5. The CDR3 totals 14 residues. The data stem from a study of CD8 T cells in ankylosing spondylitis. A quantitative 5'-RACE method, one with molecular barcodes, was used to make TCR beta libraries. TCRdb independently ran MiXCR on the 5' RACE reads; one entry per CDR3 protein. The data contain around 770,000 distinct CDR3 sequences, about an eighth of them singletons. Findings of the study overall: Earlier studies detected some motif variants in reactive arthritis synovial fluid and blood. Seemingly characteristic of ankylosing spondylitis blood was a TCR beta motif consisting of under 10 highly homologous variants.

Sequencing used blood, either unsorted or a sorted T cell fraction (not recorded which). The chain has TRBV10-2 and TRBJ2-2; TRBD2 matches 7 bases. The receptor's source is a male donor with ankylosing spondylitis. This chain's CDR3 is CASSWQGGTGELFF. Here the CDR3 DNA reads TGCGCCAGCAGTTGGCAGGGAGGGACCGGGGAGCTGTTTTTT.